This T cell receptor beta chain was recorded in a study of T-cell reconstitution after alpha-beta-depleted transplantation in children. Study results and caveats: Diversity and T-cell counts at one year after transplant derived mostly from new T cells. About two months after transplant, alpha-beta T cells reportedly came from several hundred expanded graft clones.

The library targeted TCRbeta and was prepared with unique molecular identifiers. TCRdb reprocessed the PCR reads via MiXCR and lists one record per CDR3 protein. The top ten hold around 0.8% of the sample, which has hundreds of thousands of distinct CDR3 sequences, 10% to 15% seen once. CDR1 is SGHRS and CDR2 is YFSETQ in the germline V gene. V lost 4 bases to trimming and J lost 5 bases; unmatched junction nucleotides: 9. The CDR3 runs 16 residues. On this clonotype: What it binds is not known.

The chain is built from TRBV5-1 and TRBJ2-5; 12 bases are shared with TRBD2. The clonotype comes from a girl aged 2 to 10 with congenital amegakaryocytic thrombocytopenia, due to receive a stem cell transplant. The specimen comprised PBMCs, sampled before TCRalphabeta/CD19-depleted stem cell transplant. CDR3 sequence (DNA): TGCGCCAGCAGCGGTCTAGCGGGAGGGCCTCGGGAGACCCAGTACTTC. This sequence encodes CASSGLAGGPRETQYF.